This entry lists 27 T cell receptor beta chains sequenced from one sample in a study of naive and memory T cell subsets. The library had UMIs added by 3' ligation of an oligonucleotide to TCR cDNA. Ligated cDNA underwent four rounds of PCR with nested alpha and beta constant region primers and SP2. MiXCR was run by TCRdb on the 5' RACE reads, yielding one entry per CDR3 protein. The sample includes 48,000 or so distinct CDR3 sequences, around 4.7% of them seen just once. Source of these receptors: a female donor in good health.

This clonotype turned up a few times. V and J are TRBV5-1 and TRBJ1-5; D might be TRBD1 (5 bases). The V gene lost 2 bases and the J gene lost 0 bases, with 21 bases spanning the gap. Germline CDR1 and CDR2: SGHRS and YFSETQ. The CDR3 is 19 amino acids. As DNA, the CDR3 is TGCGCCAGCAGCTTAAGTCCTCCAGGGACCGGTGGTAGCAATCAGCCCCAGCATTTT. Protein sequence: CASSLSPPGTGGSNQPQHF.

This clonotype was picked up many times. V and J are TRBV15 and TRBJ2-1, with D perhaps given as TRBD1 or TRBD2 (5 bases each). CDR1 and CDR2 (germline): LNHNV, YYDKDF (reference sequence). Trimming pared 0 bases from V and 13 bases from J, leaving 22 bases between. CDR3 length: 16 amino acids. This chain's CDR3 is CATSREIPGTAGRQFF. CDR3 nucleotide sequence: TGTGCCACCAGCAGAGAAATACCCGGGACGGCGGGCCGCCAGTTCTTC.

This clonotype has ten or more counts. V and J are TRBV25-1 and TRBJ1-2; 7 bases align to TRBD1. Germline CDR1 MGHDK, CDR2 SYGVNS. V dropped 6 bases and J dropped 6; count of bases not matched to a gene: 7. The CDR3 spans 13 residues. Here the CDR3 reads CASSQEGADGYTF. CDR3 sequence (DNA): TGTGCCAGCAGCCAGGAGGGGGCGGATGGCTACACCTTC.

This clonotype was detected ten times or more. This chain joins TRBV3-1 and TRBJ1-1, with D possibly being TRBD1 (5 bases). CDR1 is LGHDT and CDR2 is YNNKEL in the germline V gene (reference sequence). With 1 base removed from V and 6 bases from J, the gap between germline ends came to 12 bases. CDR3 length: 14 residues. The CDR3 is CASSQGDSRSEAFF. The CDR3 DNA reads as TGTGCCAGCAGCCAAGGAGACAGTAGATCTGAAGCTTTCTTT.

The sample holds many counts of this clonotype. The CDR3 here is CASSQAGLANYGYTF. The CDR3 DNA follows: TGCGCCAGCAGCCAAGCAGGATTAGCTAACTATGGCTACACCTTC. The chain combines TRBV4-3 with TRBJ1-2; D unresolved. The V end was cut by 1 base, the J end by 0 bases, with 9 bases between. CDR3 length: 15 amino acids. Germline CDR1 LGHNA, CDR2 YSLEER.

This clonotype was picked up many times. CDR3 loop: CASSYGGVEYTDTQYF. The CDR3 DNA sequence: TGTGCCAGCAGCTACGGGGGAGTGGAATACACAGATACGCAGTATTTT. The J gene is TRBJ2-3, the V gene TRBV7-2; D is perhaps TRBD2 (6 bases). Trimming shortened V by 4 bases and J by 2 bases, and 16 bases separated the two germline ends. CDR3 size: 16 residues. Germline-derived CDR1 and CDR2 are SGHTA and FQGNSA.

V is TRBV19 and J is TRBJ2-5; TRBD2 agrees at 10 bases. The V gene end was trimmed by 3 bases and the J gene end by 5 bases; junction bases not matched to a gene: 9. The CDR3 consists of 16 residues. CDR1 is LNHDA, CDR2 SQIVND, per germline (reference sequence). The CDR3 sequence is CASSIGSGRIRETQYF. CDR3 DNA sequence: TGTGCCAGTAGTATCGGTAGCGGGAGGATTCGGGAGACCCAGTACTTC.

There are many counts of this clonotype. The chain carries TRBV18 and TRBJ2-5; D ambiguous. V lost 2 bases and J lost 2, with 12 bases in between. Germline-derived CDR1 and CDR2 are KGHSH and LQKENI. The CDR3 runs to 15 residues. In DNA, the CDR3 is TGTGCCAGCTCACCATCCCAGGTGGGGCAAGAGACCCAGTACTTC. As protein: CASSPSQVGQETQYF.

This clonotype was counted a few times. This rearrangement joins TRBV4-1 to TRBJ2-1; 9 nucleotides align to TRBD2. The length of the CDR3 is 18 residues. V lost 1 base to trimming and J lost 7 bases; unmatched junction nucleotides: 14. Germline CDR1 and CDR2: MGHRA and YSYEKL. The CDR3 bases are TGCGCCAGCAGCCAAGCTACGAGCCCCGGCGGGAGGGTTAATGAGCAGTTCTTC. Its protein product is CASSQATSPGGRVNEQFF.

This clonotype was counted many times. The V and J genes are TRBV9 and TRBJ2-1; TRBD2 agrees at 9 bases. Trimming took 0 bases from V and 5 from J; bases not matched to a gene: 6. The length of the CDR3 is 16 residues. Germline loops: CDR1 SGDLS, CDR2 YYNGEE. DNA for the CDR3: TGTGCCAGCAGCGTAGATGCGGGAGGGTCCCACAATGAGCAGTTCTTC. Amino acids: CASSVDAGGSHNEQFF.

The genes are TRBV3-1 and TRBJ1-1; D unresolved. Trimming left V 1 base short and J 4 bases short, with 7 bases between. CDR1 is LGHDT and CDR2 is YNNKEL in the germline V gene (reference sequence). The CDR3 length is 13 residues. The CDR3 loop reads CASSQVVSTEAFF. For the CDR3, the DNA is TGTGCCAGCAGCCAAGTTGTGAGCACTGAAGCTTTCTTT.

This clonotype has ten or more counts. This chain uses TRBV20-1 with TRBJ2-1, with D tentatively TRBD2 (6 bases). The CDR3 covers 14 residues. The V gene's germline CDR1 is DFQATT and CDR2 SNEGSKA (reference sequence). V lost 1 base to trimming and J lost 8 bases, with 15 bases between them. CDR3 nucleotide sequence: TGCAGTGCTAGAGTCGCGCGGGGCATACATGAGCAGTTCTTC. This encodes CSARVARGIHEQFF.

The table lists this clonotype with many counts. CDR3 residues: CASSHTGENYGYTF. DNA for the CDR3: TGCGCCAGCAGCCACACAGGGGAGAACTATGGCTACACCTTC. This chain connects TRBV4-1 to TRBJ1-2; 7 bases line up with TRBD1. Unmatched junction bases numbered 3, after V lost 3 bases and J lost 2 bases. Per the germline V gene, CDR1 is MGHRA and CDR2 is YSYEKL. The CDR3 totals 14 residues.

This clonotype was seen at least ten times. The chain is built from TRBV5-1 and TRBJ1-2; 7 bases are shared with TRBD1. This CDR3 has 13 amino acids. V shed 4 bases and J 12 bases; nucleotides not matched to a gene: 12. In germline, CDR1 is SGHRS, CDR2 YFSETQ. This chain's CDR3 is CASSVDRARGDTF. The CDR3 DNA follows: TGCGCCAGCAGCGTAGACAGGGCAAGGGGCGACACCTTC.

There are many counts of this clonotype. The chain combines TRBV6-6 with TRBJ2-5, with D hard to call. The CDR3 extends over 13 amino acids. Germline assignment: CDR1 MNHNY and CDR2 SVGAGI (reference sequence). The ends were cut back, 5 bases at V and 1 base at J, with 8 bases in the middle. In DNA form, the CDR3 reads TGTGCCAGCAGTCCTCCCCCCCAAGAGACCCAGTACTTC. Residues: CASSPPPQETQYF.

At least ten counts were recorded for this clonotype. The V and J genes are TRBV5-4 and TRBJ2-3, with D possibly TRBD2 on 6 matching bases. The germline CDR1 and CDR2 sequences are SGHNT and YYREEE (reference sequence). V was clipped by 5 bases and J by 2 bases, with 12 bases between them. The CDR3 contains 14 residues. Here the CDR3 reads CASRRETLTDTQYF. In DNA form, the CDR3 reads TGTGCCAGCAGACGGGAGACCCTCACAGATACGCAGTATTTT.

This clonotype was seen ten or more times. The chain combines TRBV3-1 with TRBJ1-5, with 7 bases identical to TRBD1. The V gene end was trimmed by 2 bases and the J gene end by 4 bases; junction bases not matched to a gene: 2. From germline, CDR1 is LGHDT and CDR2 YNNKEL (reference sequence). The CDR3 is 14 residues long. CDR3 in DNA: TGTGCCAGCAGCCAATCAGGGGGAAATCAGCCCCAGCATTTT. It encodes CASSQSGGNQPQHF. Based on the CDR3 plus reference TRBV3-1 and TRBJ1-5, the full variable domain is DTAVSQTPKYLVTQMGNDKSIKCEQNLGHDTMYWYKQDSKKFLKIMFSYNNKELIINETVPNRFSPKSPDKAHLNLHINSLELGDSAVYFCASSQSGGNQPQHFGDGTRLSIL.

The sample holds many counts of this clonotype. This rearrangement joins TRBV6-2 or TRBV6-3 to TRBJ2-7; 8 bases map to TRBD2. Losses at the gene ends were 7 bases for V and 6 bases for J; bases not matched to a gene: 20. The CDR3 contains 17 residues. Germline CDR1 and CDR2: MNHEY and SVGEGT. DNA of the CDR3: TGTGCCAGCACCTCCCGGCTTGGGGGAGCGGGAGATGCCGAGCAGTACTTC. Protein: CASTSRLGGAGDAEQYF.

This clonotype was seen more than once but under ten times. One end of the junction varies from germline; a read error may be responsible. V and J are TRBV6-1 and TRBJ1-2; weak D call: TRBD1 (5 bases). This CDR3 is 13 amino acids long. Per the germline V gene, CDR1 is MNHNS and CDR2 is SASEGT. In DNA, the CDR3 is TGTGCCAGCAGTCCAGACAGTAACTATGGCGACACCTTC. Its protein product is CASSPDSNYGDTF.

The chain combines TRBV7-2 with TRBJ2-1; 9 nucleotides match TRBD1. J lost 9 bases, V lost 2 bases, and 14 bases had no gene match. The CDR3 covers 17 residues. Germline V gene sequence: CDR1 SGHTA, CDR2 FQGNSA. The CDR3 region has the DNA TGTGCCAGCAGCTTAATTTGGGACCCGGGACAGGGACCTGAGCAGTTCTTC. Protein: CASSLIWDPGQGPEQFF.

V usage is TRBV19 and J usage is TRBJ2-7; 7 bases align to TRBD1. V was pared by 9 bases and J by 5 bases, with 16 bases of the junction left unmatched. This CDR3 spans 15 amino acids. The germline CDR1 and CDR2 sequences are LNHDA and SQIVND (reference sequence). CDR3 in DNA: TGTGCCAGCACAATGGGAACAGGGGACGTTAACGAGCAGTACTTC. Amino acid sequence: CASTMGTGDVNEQYF.

There are many counts of this clonotype. The J gene is TRBJ2-7, the V gene TRBV9; TRBD1 aligns across 7 bases. Losses at the gene ends were 0 bases for V and 2 bases for J; bases not matched to a gene: 2. There are 14 residues in the CDR3. The germline gives CDR1 SGDLS, CDR2 YYNGEE. CDR3 coding DNA: TGTGCCAGCAGCGTAGCCCAGGGGGCCTACGAGCAGTACTTC. Translation gives CASSVAQGAYEQYF.

Many counts were recorded for this clonotype. The gene calls are TRBV3-1 and TRBJ2-1; 7 bases map to TRBD2. Germline trimming cut 1 base from V and 3 bases from J; bases unmatched to any gene: 3. CDR3 length equals 15 residues. The germline V gene encodes CDR1 LGHDT and CDR2 YNNKEL (reference sequence). The CDR3 DNA reads as TGTGCCAGCAGCCAAGGGGGCGGGAGCTACAATGAGCAGTTCTTC. It yields the protein CASSQGGGSYNEQFF.

This clonotype showed up many times. The gene calls are TRBV7-6 and TRBJ2-2, with 11 bases lining up with TRBD2. The V gene's germline CDR1 is SGHVS and CDR2 FNYEAQ. Trimming removed 3 bases from V and 0 bases from J; junction bases left unmatched: 3. The CDR3 is made up of 17 amino acids. CDR3 loop: CASSFRLAGTNTGELFF. The CDR3 region has the DNA TGTGCCAGCAGCTTTCGACTAGCGGGGACGAACACCGGGGAGCTGTTTTTT.

There are many counts of this clonotype. The rearrangement joins TRBV7-8 to TRBJ1-5, with 9 bases identical to TRBD1. V gave up 5 bases and J gave up 3 bases; unmatched junction bases: 17. The CDR3 is made up of 19 amino acids. Germline-derived CDR1 and CDR2 are SGHVS and FQNEAQ. The CDR3 nucleotides are TGTGCCAGCAGCCCTGGACAGGGGAGGACTATAGGTAACAATCAGCCCCAGCATTTT. It specifies CASSPGQGRTIGNNQPQHF.

This clonotype came up many times. The J gene is TRBJ1-1, the V gene TRBV29-1; the D gene is possibly TRBD1 (5 bases). Germline lookup yields CDR1 SQVTM and CDR2 ANQGSEA. Trimming took 3 bases from V and 0 from J, leaving 17 bases between them. The CDR3 spans 16 residues. The CDR3 region has the DNA TGCAGCGTTGAGCGAACAGGACAATGGGTGAACACTGAAGCTTTCTTT. Translation gives CSVERTGQWVNTEAFF.

The sample holds many counts of this clonotype. The chain is built from TRBV5-1 and TRBJ2-3; 10 bases are shared with TRBD2. Trimming at V came to 2 bases and at J to 1 base, leaving 7 bases not matched to a gene. Germline V gives CDR1 SGHRS, CDR2 YFSETQ. The CDR3 totals 17 residues. CDR3 DNA sequence: TGCGCCAGCAGCTTTAGCGGTCTAGCGGGAGGCACAGATACGCAGTATTTT. Amino acid sequence: CASSFSGLAGGTDTQYF.